Included here is one T cell receptor beta chain sequence, with context. In this sample, this clone turned up once. Its antigen is still unknown. Within one base of it there is no much larger clone, and no base qualities were kept. The record originates from a study of shared clonotypes between healthy human individuals (dated by TCRdb to the early 2020s). Context from the whole study: Two women and three men aged 18 to 49 years were included in the cohort. Each donor's leukapheresis produced roughly between roughly 0.94 and 9.5 billion PBMCs. Libraries were prepared and TCR repertoires were sequenced by different laboratories using diverse techniques, in order to increase sequencing depth and limit assay-specific biases. To estimate repertoire size and how much clonotypes are shared between individuals, the study performed deep sequencing of blood TCR repertoires from a few healthy adults. Per donor, three plates each were used for CD4 naive and CD4 memory, two for CD8 naive, and one for CD8 memory. What the study reported, not specific to this receptor: Only blood was sampled, and tissue TCR repertoires likely differ from those in blood. Across a handful of donors, about 5% of naive CD4, around 3.3% of naive CD8, about 2.3% of memory CD4, and around 0.4% of memory CD8 clonotypes were shared. Larger estimated clonotype richness was generally found for naive subsets than for memory subsets. Clonotypes shared by all four sorted-subset donors showed higher generation probabilities than non-shared clonotypes. Incomplete sequencing was indicated by rarefaction of sorted-subset datasets, despite the large sequencing depth. Because the study included only a small number of donors, the genetic and exposure-history diversity represented was limited. Pairwise subsampling led to the expectation that sequencing depth would affect the degree of clonotype sharing among donors.

V loses 4 bases, J loses 10 bases, and the germline ends lie 8 bases apart. The CDR3 covers 11 residues, taking in both the cysteine and the phenylalanine. Just the 33-base CDR3 DNA is kept, in frame starting at base 1. Taken from the germline V gene, the CDR1 and CDR2 loops are MDHEN and SYDVKM. Using the deep immunoSEQ assay, TCR CDR3 regions were amplified from genomic DNA by multiplex PCR. Extracted genomic DNA from each cell subset was spread evenly across all wells of several immunoSEQ 96-well plates, with each plate serving as a replicate. For sorted subsets, each replicate PCR was loaded with about 200 ng genomic DNA, equivalent to 30,000 to 35,000 T cell genomes. Purified libraries were measured with a Qubit 3.0 fluorometer, size-checked on a Bioanalyzer 2100, and measured again with the KAPA Library Quantification kit. Every immunoSEQ 96-well plate was sequenced on a separate single-read 150-cycle Illumina NextSeq 550 flow cell. Under the source paper's analysis protocol: Because the immunoSEQ output included only junctional sequences and no quality scores, the filtering could not be the same as the filtering used for full-length reads. Sequences were annotated with PyIR, a Python wrapper for IgBLAST v1.9, and V/J genes and CDR3 were assigned using IMGT germline references. Reads were filtered out if the reads had weak V/J assignments (E-value above 1e-6), no CDR3, stop codons, out-of-frame junctions, or ambiguous translated residues. A V3J clonotype was defined by an identical inferred V gene, J gene, and CDR3 amino acid sequence. The percentage overlap between two repertoires was calculated by dividing the number of shared unique clonotypes by the size of the smaller repertoire. Richness of each repertoire was evaluated using RTK rarefaction, the Chao1 estimator, and Recon v2.1 estimates of unobserved clonotypes. Generation probabilities were computed with OLGA for all TCRbeta clonotypes obtained by the gDNA method from several donors. Not all clones reach the TCRdb copy of this immuneACCESS table, which keeps in-frame sequences only. Checked studies attribute under half of the gap to unresolved V genes and leave the rest unexplained. Clone size and the V and J calls come from that table; the DNA yielded D and trimming. For this sample there are around 1.1 million clones; roughly 74% appear just once. 0.6% to 0.75% of the sample goes to the ten largest clones.

Healthy HIV-negative adults with no recently reported acute infections or vaccinations were included as donors. Every donor was a Caucasian adult residing in Nashville, Tennessee, USA. Magnetic negative selection was used to enrich CD4+ T cells, after which naive cells were positively selected on CD45RA and the negative fraction became the memory subset. After blood collection by leukapheresis, PBMCs were isolated using Ficoll-Histopaque density gradient centrifugation and then cryopreserved in the vapor phase of liquid nitrogen. Purity and quantity of every magnetically sorted T cell population were checked by analytical flow cytometry. Genomic DNA was isolated from every sorted fraction and measured by UV absorbance on a Nanodrop 2000c.

The V gene is TRBV28 and the J gene is TRBJ2-1; there is no confident call for the D gene. Sequenced sample: memory CD4+ T cells from PBMCs. The cell subset or site label, read with the paper, signifies: CD45RA-negative fraction. The source of this sequence is a man younger than 35 in good health. Some clones in this sample may be carry-over from other donors' samples. The nucleotide sequence reads TGTGCCAGCAGTTCAAGCCGAGAGCAGTTCTTC. It translates to CASSSSREQFF.